Presented here are 2 T cell receptor beta chains from one specimen sequenced in a study of T cell responses to AZD1222 COVID-19 vaccine (dated by TCRdb to the early 2020s). The sample's time point label, decoded: baseline before first vaccination. The library was produced with the immunoSEQ multiplex PCR assay. TCRdb took over this immuneACCESS table, retaining in-frame rearrangements with V and J assigned. Such tables are incomplete; in checked studies, under half of the missing clones stem from an unresolved V gene, and the remainder is unexplained. Here the sample has around 130,000 clones; roughly 88% occur a single time. The top ten clonotypes cover 1.6% of the sample. Sequencing was performed on peripheral blood, taken on day 0 of AZD1222 vaccination. The receptors come from an adult in good health.

The J gene is TRBJ2-1, the V gene TRBV9; TRBD1 matches at 9 bases. CDR1 and CDR2 (germline): SGDLS, YYNGEE. The CDR3 covers 15 residues. V was clipped by 10 bases and J by 2 bases; unmatched bases: 10. Here the CDR3 reads CASSTGTGTYNEQFF. DNA for the CDR3: TGTGCCTCCTCTACCGGGACAGGGACCTACAATGAGCAGTTCTTC.

V gene TRBV11-3 combines with J gene TRBJ1-1, with D perhaps matching TRBD1 (5 bases). The CDR3 covers 15 residues. The germline gives CDR1 SGHNT, CDR2 YENEEA. Trimming took off 4 bases at V and 10 bases at J, with 22 bases between the two ends. CDR3 region: CASSYLQTENGRAFF. The CDR3 coding sequence is TGTGCCAGCAGCTACTTACAGACAGAGAATGGGCGAGCTTTCTTT.